This T cell receptor beta chain was captured in a study of graft-versus-host responses after intestinal transplantation. Remarks on this clone: Its antigen is unidentified.

Sequencing used immunoSEQ multiplex PCR; TCRdb keeps in-frame clones, though not all of them. Here the sample spans 150,000 or so clones, 85% to 95% being singletons. This sequence was found in a human donor who received an intestinal transplant. The sequences come from unstimulated CD4+ T cells sorted from spleen or lymph node cells, collected before intestinal transplant.

The DNA for the CDR3 is TGTGCCAGCAGCCGAACTAGGCAGAACACCGGGGAGCTGTTTTTT. Translation: CASSRTRQNTGELFF. V is TRBV6-6 and J is TRBJ2-2; a weak D match, TRBD2 (5 bases). The CDR3 runs to 15 residues. Germline CDR1 is MNHNY and CDR2 is SVGAGI (reference sequence). Trimming took 6 bases from V and 1 from J, leaving 12 bases between them.